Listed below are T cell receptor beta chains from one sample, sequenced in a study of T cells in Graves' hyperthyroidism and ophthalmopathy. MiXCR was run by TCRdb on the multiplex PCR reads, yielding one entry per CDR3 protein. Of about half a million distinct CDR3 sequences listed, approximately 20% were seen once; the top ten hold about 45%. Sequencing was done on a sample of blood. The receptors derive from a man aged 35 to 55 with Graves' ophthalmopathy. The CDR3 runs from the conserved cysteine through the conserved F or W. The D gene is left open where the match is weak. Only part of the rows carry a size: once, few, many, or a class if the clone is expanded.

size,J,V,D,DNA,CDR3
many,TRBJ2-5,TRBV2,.,TGTGCCAGCTCAGGAGGGGGCCCAGAGACCCAGTACTTC,CASSGGGPETQYF
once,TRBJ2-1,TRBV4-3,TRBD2,TGCGCCAGCAGCCAAGACGGACTAGTGGGAATTAATGAGCAGTTCTTC,CASSQDGLVGINEQFF
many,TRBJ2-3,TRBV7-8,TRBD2,TGTGCCAGCAGCTTAATGGGACTAGCCTCGAGAGATACGCAGTATTTT,CASSLMGLASRDTQYF
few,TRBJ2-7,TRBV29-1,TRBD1,TGCAGCTTCCGACAGGGCCCCGAGCAGTACTTC,CSFRQGPEQYF
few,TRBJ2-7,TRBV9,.,TGTGCCAGCAGCGGCCGGGACGGGGCCTACGAGCAGTACTTC,CASSGRDGAYEQYF
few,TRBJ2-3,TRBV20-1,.,TGCAGTGCCGTTTCTGAGCGAACAGATACGCAGTATTTT,CSAVSERTDTQYF
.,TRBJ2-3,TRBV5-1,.,TGCGCCAGCTCGAGGTGGGCGGGGGCAATCACAGATACGCAGTATTTT,CASSRWAGAITDTQYF
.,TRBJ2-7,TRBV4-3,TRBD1,TGCGCCAGCAGCCAGGACAGGGCTAGCTCCTACGAGCAGTACTTC,CASSQDRASSYEQYF
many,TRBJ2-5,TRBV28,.,TGTGCCAGCGGTCCCGGCGAGGCGACCCAGTACTTC,CASGPGEATQYF
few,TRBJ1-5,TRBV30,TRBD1,TGTGCCTGGGGACAGGATAGCAATCAGCCCCAGCATTTT,CAWGQDSNQPQHF
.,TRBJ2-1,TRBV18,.,TGTGCCAGCTCACCACCGGGGAAACCTAAAAGCGCGCGACCCTACAATGAGCAGTTCTTC,CASSPPGKPKSARPYNEQFF
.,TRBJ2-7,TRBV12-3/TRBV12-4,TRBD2,TGTGCCAGCAGTTTAGGGACTAGCGGGGGTTTCTCCTACGAGCAGTACTTC,CASSLGTSGGFSYEQYF
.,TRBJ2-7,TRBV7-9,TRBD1,TGTGCCAGCAGCTTAGGCCGCGAGGGACAGGGCGTGGTCTACGAGCAGTACTTC,CASSLGREGQGVVYEQYF
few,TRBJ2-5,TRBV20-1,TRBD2,TGCAGTGCCAGACTAGCGACGCAGACCCAGTACTTC,CSARLATQTQYF
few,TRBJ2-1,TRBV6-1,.,TGTGCCAGCAGTGACGGGGCGTCCAATGAGCAGTTCTTC,CASSDGASNEQFF
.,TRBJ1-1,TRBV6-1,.,TGTGCCAGCATAAGGGGGTTCACTGAAGCTTTCTTT,CASIRGFTEAFF
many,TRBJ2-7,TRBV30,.,TGTGCCTGGAGTGTATTCAGAAACGAGCAGTACTTC,CAWSVFRNEQYF
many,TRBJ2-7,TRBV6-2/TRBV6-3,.,TGTGCCAGCAGTTACTCCGGGACAACCTACGAGCAGTACTTC,CASSYSGTTYEQYF
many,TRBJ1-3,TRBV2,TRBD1,TGTGCCAGCAGTGGACAGGGACCTGGAAACACCATATATTTT,CASSGQGPGNTIYF
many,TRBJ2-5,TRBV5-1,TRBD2,TGCGCCAGCAGCCCCGGGACTAACCAAGAGACCCAGTACTTC,CASSPGTNQETQYF
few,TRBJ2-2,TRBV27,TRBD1,TGTGCCAGCAGTCATGGGGGCAGGGGGCGATCATATACCGGGGAGCTGTTTTTT,CASSHGGRGRSYTGELFF
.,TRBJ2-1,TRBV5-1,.,TGCGCCAGCAGCCAGTGGGGGAACAATGAGCAGTTCTTC,CASSQWGNNEQFF
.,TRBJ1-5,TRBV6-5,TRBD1,TGTGCCAGCAGTTACGGTCAGGGGGGTTATAGCAATCAGCCCCAGCATTTT,CASSYGQGGYSNQPQHF
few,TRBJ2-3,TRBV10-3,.,TGTGCCATCAAAAATACAGGGTTGAGTTCAGATACGCAGTATTTT,CAIKNTGLSSDTQYF
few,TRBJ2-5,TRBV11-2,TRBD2,TGTGCCAGCAGACCACGACTAGCGGGCAAAGAGACCCAGTACTTC,CASRPRLAGKETQYF
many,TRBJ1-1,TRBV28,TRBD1,TGTGCCAGCAGTTCGGGACAGTCTGAAGCTTTCTTT,CASSSGQSEAFF
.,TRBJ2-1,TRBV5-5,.,TGTGCCAGCAGCTTGTGGTGGGGGGCCAAGAGCAATGAGCAGTTCTTC,CASSLWWGAKSNEQFF
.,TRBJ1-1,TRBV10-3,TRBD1,TGTGCCATAGCGGGACAGGGGAATACTGAAGCTTTCTTT,CAIAGQGNTEAFF
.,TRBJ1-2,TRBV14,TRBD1,TGTGCCAGCAGCCACCATCCGGGACAGGGGGCTTCTATTGACTATAGCTACACCTTC,CASSHHPGQGASIDYSYTF
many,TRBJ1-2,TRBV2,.,TGTGCCAGCAGTGAGCTACAGGGCCAATATGGCTACACCTTC,CASSELQGQYGYTF
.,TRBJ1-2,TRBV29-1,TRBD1,TGCAGCGTCAGACAGGGGGCGCAGGTCTATGGCTACACCTTC,CSVRQGAQVYGYTF
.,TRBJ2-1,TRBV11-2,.,TGTGCCAGCAGTGCCCGACTAGGCGCAAACAATGAGCAGTTCTTC,CASSARLGANNEQFF
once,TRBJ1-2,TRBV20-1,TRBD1,TGCAGTGCAGCACCAGGACAGGGTTTTGACACCTTC,CSAAPGQGFDTF
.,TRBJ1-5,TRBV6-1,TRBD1,TGTGCCAGCATTCTGGACAGGACCTATCAGCCCCAGCATTTT,CASILDRTYQPQHF
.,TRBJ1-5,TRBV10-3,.,TGTGCCACTGACCGGGGGAATAGCAATCAGCCCCAGCATTTT,CATDRGNSNQPQHF
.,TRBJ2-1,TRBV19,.,TGTGCCAGTAGTATGGCAGGCGGATACAATGAGCAGTTCTTC,CASSMAGGYNEQFF
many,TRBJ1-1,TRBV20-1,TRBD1,TGCAGTGCGCTGGACAGGGGAATGACTGAAGCTTTCTTT,CSALDRGMTEAFF